What follows are 8 T cell receptor beta chains derived from one specimen sequenced in a study of CD8 T cells in ankylosing spondylitis. TCRdb redid the calling of the 5' RACE reads with MiXCR, one entry per CDR3 protein. The sample carries 130,000 or so distinct CDR3 sequences, 17% recorded once. General observations from the study: A TCR beta motif of 8 or 9 highly homologous variants appeared characteristic of ankylosing spondylitis blood.

Their antigens remain unidentified. Input material: blood, either unsorted or a sorted T cell fraction (not recorded which). All receptors derive from a male donor with ankylosing spondylitis.

In its sample, this clonotype was seen a few times. The chain has TRBV7-8 and TRBJ2-7, with unresolved D. V lost 2 bases to trimming and J lost 0 bases, with 20 bases between them. CDR3 length: 18 amino acids. Germline V gene lookup returns CDR1 SGHVS and CDR2 FQNEAQ. The CDR3 loop reads CASSLLFVGFRSSYEQYF. The CDR3 nucleotides are TGTGCCAGCAGCTTATTATTTGTGGGTTTCCGGAGCTCCTACGAGCAGTACTTC.

This chain uses TRBV4-2 with TRBJ2-3, with unresolved D. This CDR3 is 17 amino acids long. V dropped 0 bases and J dropped 2 bases, with 15 bases sitting between them. Germline V CDR1 and CDR2: LGHNA, YNFKEQ. CDR3 sequence: CASSQDILLAHTDTQYF. The CDR3 nucleotides are TGTGCCAGCAGCCAAGATATTCTCTTGGCGCACACAGATACGCAGTATTTT.

This clonotype has a count of ten or more. The genes are TRBV6-2 or TRBV6-3 and TRBJ2-1; D uncertain. Between the trimmed V and J ends, which lost 2 bases and 0 bases, there was a span of 5 bases. This CDR3 has 14 amino acids. Germline V gene sequence: CDR1 MNHEY, CDR2 SVGEGT. The CDR3 region is CASSYRSSYNEQFF. CDR3 DNA: TGTGCCAGCAGTTACAGGAGCTCCTACAATGAGCAGTTCTTC.

The chain uses TRBV6-2 or TRBV6-3 and TRBJ2-1, with 11 bases that match TRBD2. Germline assignment: CDR1 MNHEY and CDR2 SVGEGT. V was pared by 0 bases and J by 5 bases, with 6 bases of the junction left unmatched. There are 17 residues in the CDR3. Here the CDR3 DNA reads TGTGCCAGCAGTTACTCGTCGGTAGCGGGAGGGGACAATGAGCAGTTCTTC. It yields the protein CASSYSSVAGGDNEQFF.

This clonotype was counted a few times. The chain combines TRBV6-5 with TRBJ2-2; 7 bases line up with TRBD1. This CDR3 has 17 residues. CDR1 is MNHEY, CDR2 SVGAGI, per germline. Trimming cost V 2 bases and J 1 base; bases outside gene matches: 7. The CDR3 DNA reads TGTGCCAGCAGTTACCGCCTGGACAGGTTGAACACCGGGGAGCTGTTTTTT. Residues: CASSYRLDRLNTGELFF.

The chain employs TRBV4-1 and TRBJ2-7; 7 bases line up with TRBD1. Germline V CDR1 and CDR2: MGHRA, YSYEKL. V dropped 3 bases and J dropped 3; count of bases not matched to a gene: 17. The CDR3 is 18 amino acids. DNA of the CDR3: TGCGCCAGCAGCCATCAGTCTTTTGGGACAGAGAGCAGCTACGAGCAGTACTTC. The encoded protein is CASSHQSFGTESSYEQYF.

This clonotype was observed many times. This chain joins TRBV5-1 and TRBJ2-1, with 7 bases identical to TRBD2. Looked up from germline, CDR1 is SGHRS and CDR2 is YFSETQ. This CDR3 is built from 15 residues. With V trimmed by 4 bases and J by 7 bases, 11 bases remained unmatched. CDR3 residues: CASSRDYPSDNEQFF. The DNA of the CDR3 is TGCGCCAGCAGCCGGGACTATCCTTCGGATAATGAGCAGTTCTTC. The full variable domain, its missing parts supplied by reference TRBV5-1 and TRBJ2-1, is KAGVTQTPRYLIKTRGQQVTLSCSPISGHRSVSWYQQTPGQGLQFLFEYFSETQRNKGNFPGRFSGRQFSNSRSEMNVSTLELGDSALYLCASSRDYPSDNEQFFGPGTRLTVL.

This clonotype was counted only a few times. The genes are TRBV27 and TRBJ2-7, with D uncertain. This CDR3 contains 9 residues. Trimming left V 6 bases short and J 6 bases short, with 3 bases between. CDR1 is MNHEY, CDR2 SMNVEV, per germline (reference sequence). The CDR3 reads CASRLEQYF. The CDR3 DNA sequence: TGTGCCAGCAGGCTCGAGCAGTACTTC.